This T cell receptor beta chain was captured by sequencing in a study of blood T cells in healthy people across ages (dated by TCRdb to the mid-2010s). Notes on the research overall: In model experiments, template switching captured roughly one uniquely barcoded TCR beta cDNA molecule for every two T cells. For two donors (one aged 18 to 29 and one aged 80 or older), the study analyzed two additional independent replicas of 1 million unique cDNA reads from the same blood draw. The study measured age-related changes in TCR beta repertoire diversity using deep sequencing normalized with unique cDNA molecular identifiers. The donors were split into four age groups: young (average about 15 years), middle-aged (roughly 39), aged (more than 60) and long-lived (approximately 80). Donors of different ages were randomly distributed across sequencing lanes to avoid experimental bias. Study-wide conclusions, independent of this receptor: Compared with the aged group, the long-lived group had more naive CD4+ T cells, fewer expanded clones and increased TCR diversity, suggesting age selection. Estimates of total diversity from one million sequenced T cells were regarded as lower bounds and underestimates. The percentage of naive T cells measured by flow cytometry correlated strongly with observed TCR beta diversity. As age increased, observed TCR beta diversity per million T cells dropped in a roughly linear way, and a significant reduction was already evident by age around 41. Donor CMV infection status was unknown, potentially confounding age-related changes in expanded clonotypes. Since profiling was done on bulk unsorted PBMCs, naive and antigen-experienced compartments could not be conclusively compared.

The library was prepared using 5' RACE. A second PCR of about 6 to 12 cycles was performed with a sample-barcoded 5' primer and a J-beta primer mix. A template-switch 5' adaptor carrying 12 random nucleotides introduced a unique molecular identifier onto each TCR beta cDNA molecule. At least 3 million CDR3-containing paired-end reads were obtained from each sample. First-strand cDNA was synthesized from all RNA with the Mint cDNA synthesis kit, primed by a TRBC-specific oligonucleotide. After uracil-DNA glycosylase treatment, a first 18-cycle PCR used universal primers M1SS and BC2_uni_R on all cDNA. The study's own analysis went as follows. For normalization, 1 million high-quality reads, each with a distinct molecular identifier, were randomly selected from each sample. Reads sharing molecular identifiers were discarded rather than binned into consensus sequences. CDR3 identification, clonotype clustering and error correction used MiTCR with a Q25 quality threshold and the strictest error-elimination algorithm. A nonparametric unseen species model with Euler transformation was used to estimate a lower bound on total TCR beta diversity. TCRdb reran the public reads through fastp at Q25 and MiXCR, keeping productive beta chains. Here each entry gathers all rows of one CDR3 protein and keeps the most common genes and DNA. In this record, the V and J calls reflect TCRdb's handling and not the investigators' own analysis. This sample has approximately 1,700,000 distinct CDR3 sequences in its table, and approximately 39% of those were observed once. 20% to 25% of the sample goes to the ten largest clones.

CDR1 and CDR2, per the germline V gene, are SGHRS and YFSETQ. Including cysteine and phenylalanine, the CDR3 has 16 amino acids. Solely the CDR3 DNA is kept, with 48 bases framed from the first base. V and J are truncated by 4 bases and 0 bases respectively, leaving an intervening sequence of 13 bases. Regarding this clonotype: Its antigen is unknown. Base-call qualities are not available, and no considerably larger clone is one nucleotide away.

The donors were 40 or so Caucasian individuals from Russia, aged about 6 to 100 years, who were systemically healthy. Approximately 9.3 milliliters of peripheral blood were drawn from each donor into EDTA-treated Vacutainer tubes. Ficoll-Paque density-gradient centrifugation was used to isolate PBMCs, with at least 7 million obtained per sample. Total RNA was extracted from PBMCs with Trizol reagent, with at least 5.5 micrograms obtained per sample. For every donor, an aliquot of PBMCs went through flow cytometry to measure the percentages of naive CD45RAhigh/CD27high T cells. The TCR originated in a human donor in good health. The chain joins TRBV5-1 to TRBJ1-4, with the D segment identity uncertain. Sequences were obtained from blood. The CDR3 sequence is CASSPDPAATNEKLFF. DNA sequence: TGCGCCAGCAGCCCCGATCCGGCGGCAACTAATGAAAAACTGTTTTTT.